Sequencing of this T cell receptor beta chain was carried out in a study of blood T cell repertoires in COVID-19. Across the study: Donors in the United States, Italy and Spain gave samples during acute or convalescent COVID-19.

The repertoire was sequenced with immunoSEQ multiplex PCR; TCRdb's copy has only in-frame clones and lacks some. The data show around 50,000 clones, with 82% seen just once and approximately 10% held by the top ten. This TCR was sampled from a man at least 80 years old with COVID-19, enrolled during active disease. The sample consisted of peripheral blood.

CDR3 protein: CATSQGAGTDTQYF. DNA for the CDR3: TGTGCCACTAGCCAGGGGGCAGGGACAGATACGCAGTATTTT. The V call is TRBV19, the J call TRBJ2-3; 8 bases line up with TRBD1. Germline loops: CDR1 LNHDA, CDR2 SQIVND (reference sequence). This CDR3 is built from 14 residues. Losses at the gene ends were 10 bases for V and 3 bases for J; bases not matched to a gene: 9. The full variable domain, its missing parts supplied by reference TRBV19 and TRBJ2-3, is DGGITQSPKYLFRKEGQNVTLSCEQNLNHDAMYWYRQDPGQGLRLIYYSQIVNDFQKGDIAEGYSVSREKKESFPLTVTSAQKNPTAFYLCATSQGAGTDTQYFGPGTRLTVL.